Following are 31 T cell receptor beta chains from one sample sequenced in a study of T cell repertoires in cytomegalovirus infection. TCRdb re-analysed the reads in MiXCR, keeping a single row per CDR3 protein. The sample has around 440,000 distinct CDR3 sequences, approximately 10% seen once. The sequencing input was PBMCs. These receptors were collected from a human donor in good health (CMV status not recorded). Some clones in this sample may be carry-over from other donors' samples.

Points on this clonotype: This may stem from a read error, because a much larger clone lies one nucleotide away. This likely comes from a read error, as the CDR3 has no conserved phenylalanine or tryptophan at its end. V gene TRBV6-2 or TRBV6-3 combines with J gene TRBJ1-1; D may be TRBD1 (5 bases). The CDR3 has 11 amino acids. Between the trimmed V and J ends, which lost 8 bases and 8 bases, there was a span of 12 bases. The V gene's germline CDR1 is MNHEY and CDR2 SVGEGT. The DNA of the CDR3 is TGTGCCAGCGGGAGGGACCCCGAAGCTTTCCTT. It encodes CASGRDPEAFL.

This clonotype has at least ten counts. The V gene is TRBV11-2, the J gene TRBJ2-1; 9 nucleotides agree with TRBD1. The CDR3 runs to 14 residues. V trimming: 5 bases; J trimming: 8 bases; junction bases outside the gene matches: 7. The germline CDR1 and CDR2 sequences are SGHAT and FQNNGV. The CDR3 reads CASSRDRGLHEQFF. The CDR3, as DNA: TGTGCCAGCAGCCGAGACAGGGGGTTGCATGAGCAGTTCTTC.

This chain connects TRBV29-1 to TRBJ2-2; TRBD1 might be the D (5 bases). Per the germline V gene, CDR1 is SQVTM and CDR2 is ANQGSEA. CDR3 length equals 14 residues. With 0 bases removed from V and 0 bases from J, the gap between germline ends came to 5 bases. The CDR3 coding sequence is TGCAGCGTTGAAGAACAGGCGAACACCGGGGAGCTGTTTTTT. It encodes CSVEEQANTGELFF.

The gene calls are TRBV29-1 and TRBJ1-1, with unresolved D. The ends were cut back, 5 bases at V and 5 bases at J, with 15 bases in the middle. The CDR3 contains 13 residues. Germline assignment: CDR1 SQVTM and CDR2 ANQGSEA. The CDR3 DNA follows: TGCAGCGTTTTGCGAGGGAGGAGGACTGAAGCTTTCTTT. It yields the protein CSVLRGRRTEAFF.

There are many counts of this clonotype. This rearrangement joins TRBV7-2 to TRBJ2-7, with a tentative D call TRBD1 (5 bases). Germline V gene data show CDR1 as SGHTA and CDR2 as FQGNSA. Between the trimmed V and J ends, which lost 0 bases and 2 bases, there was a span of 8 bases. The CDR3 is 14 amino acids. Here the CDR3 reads CASSLAGPPYEQYF. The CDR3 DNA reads TGTGCCAGCAGCTTAGCGGGGCCGCCCTACGAGCAGTACTTC.

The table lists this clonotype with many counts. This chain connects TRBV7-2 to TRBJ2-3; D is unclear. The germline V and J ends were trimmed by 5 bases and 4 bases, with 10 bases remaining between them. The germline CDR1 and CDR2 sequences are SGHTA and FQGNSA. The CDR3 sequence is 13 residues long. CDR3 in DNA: TGTGCCAGCAGCCCCCAGATGGCAGATACGCAGTATTTT. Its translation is CASSPQMADTQYF.

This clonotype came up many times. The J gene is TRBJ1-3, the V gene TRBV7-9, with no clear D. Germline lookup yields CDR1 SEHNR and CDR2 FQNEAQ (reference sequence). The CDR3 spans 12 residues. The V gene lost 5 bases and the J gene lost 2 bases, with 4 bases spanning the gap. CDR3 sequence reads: CASSDTGNTIYF. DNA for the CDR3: TGTGCCAGCAGCGATACTGGAAACACCATATATTTT. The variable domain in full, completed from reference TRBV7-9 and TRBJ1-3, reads DTGVSQNPRHKITKRGQNVTFRCDPISEHNRLYWYRQTLGQGPEFLTYFQNEAQLEKSRLLSDRFSAERPKGSFSTLEIQRTEQGDSAMYLCASSDTGNTIYFGEGSWLTVV.

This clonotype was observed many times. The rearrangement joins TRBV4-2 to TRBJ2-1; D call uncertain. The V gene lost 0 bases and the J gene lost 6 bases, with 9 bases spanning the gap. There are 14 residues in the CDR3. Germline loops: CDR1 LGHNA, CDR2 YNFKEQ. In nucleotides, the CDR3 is TGTGCCAGCAGCCAAGACTCTCTTGGCAATGAGCAGTTCTTC. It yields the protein CASSQDSLGNEQFF.

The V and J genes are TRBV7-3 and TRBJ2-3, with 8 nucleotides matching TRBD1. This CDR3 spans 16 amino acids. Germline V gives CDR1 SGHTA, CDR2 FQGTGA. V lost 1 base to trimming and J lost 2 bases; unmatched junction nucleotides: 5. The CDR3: CASSLNAGGSTDTQYF. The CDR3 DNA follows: TGTGCCAGCAGCTTAAATGCAGGGGGCTCCACAGATACGCAGTATTTT.

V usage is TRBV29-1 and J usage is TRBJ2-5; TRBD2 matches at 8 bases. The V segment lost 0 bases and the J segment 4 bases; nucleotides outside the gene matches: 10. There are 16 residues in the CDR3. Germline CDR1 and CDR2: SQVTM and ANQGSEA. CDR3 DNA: TGCAGCGTTGAAGATTCTTTAGCGGGAATTGTAGAGACCCAGTACTTC. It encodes CSVEDSLAGIVETQYF.

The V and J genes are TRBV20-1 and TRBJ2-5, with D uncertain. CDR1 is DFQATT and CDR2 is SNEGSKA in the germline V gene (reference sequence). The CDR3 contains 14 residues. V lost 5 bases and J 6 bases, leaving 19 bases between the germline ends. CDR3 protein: CSASPGDTPKTQYF. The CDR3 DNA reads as TGCAGTGCTTCTCCAGGAGACACTCCAAAGACCCAGTACTTC.

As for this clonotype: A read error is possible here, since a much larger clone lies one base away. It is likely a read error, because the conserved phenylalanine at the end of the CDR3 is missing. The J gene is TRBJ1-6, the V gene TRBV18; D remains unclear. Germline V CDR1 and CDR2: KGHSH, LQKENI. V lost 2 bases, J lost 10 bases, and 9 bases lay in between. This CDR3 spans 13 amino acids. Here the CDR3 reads CASSPREESPLHL. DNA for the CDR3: TGTGCCAGCTCACCAAGAGAAGAGTCACCCCTCCACCTT.

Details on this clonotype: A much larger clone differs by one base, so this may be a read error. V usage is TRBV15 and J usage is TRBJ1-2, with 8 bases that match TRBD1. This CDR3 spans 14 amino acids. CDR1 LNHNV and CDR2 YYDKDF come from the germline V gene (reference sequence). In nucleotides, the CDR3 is TGTTCCACCCGCGGACAGGGAGCAAACTATGGCTACACCTTC. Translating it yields CSTRGQGANYGYTF.

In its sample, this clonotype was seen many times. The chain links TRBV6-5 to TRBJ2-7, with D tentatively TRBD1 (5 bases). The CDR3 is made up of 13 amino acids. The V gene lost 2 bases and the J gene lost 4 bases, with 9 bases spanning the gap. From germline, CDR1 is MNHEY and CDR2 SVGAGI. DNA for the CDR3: TGTGCCAGCAGTTACCAGGGAACGTACGAGCAGTACTTC. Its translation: CASSYQGTYEQYF.

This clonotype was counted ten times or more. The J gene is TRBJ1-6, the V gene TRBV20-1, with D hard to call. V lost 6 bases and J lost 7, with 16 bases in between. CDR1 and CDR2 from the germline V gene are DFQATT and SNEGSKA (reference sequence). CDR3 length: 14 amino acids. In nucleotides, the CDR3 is TGCAGTGCAACTATGTCCAGGACCAATTCACCCCTCCACTTT. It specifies CSATMSRTNSPLHF.

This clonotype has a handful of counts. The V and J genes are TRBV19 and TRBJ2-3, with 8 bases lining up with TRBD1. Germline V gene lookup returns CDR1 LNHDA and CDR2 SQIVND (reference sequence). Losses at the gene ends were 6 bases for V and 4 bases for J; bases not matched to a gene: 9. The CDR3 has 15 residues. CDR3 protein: CASRPDRVIADTQYF. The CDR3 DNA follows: TGTGCCAGTAGACCGGACAGGGTTATCGCAGATACGCAGTATTTT. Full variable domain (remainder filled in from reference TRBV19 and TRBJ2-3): DGGITQSPKYLFRKEGQNVTLSCEQNLNHDAMYWYRQDPGQGLRLIYYSQIVNDFQKGDIAEGYSVSREKKESFPLTVTSAQKNPTAFYLCASRPDRVIADTQYFGPGTRLTVL.

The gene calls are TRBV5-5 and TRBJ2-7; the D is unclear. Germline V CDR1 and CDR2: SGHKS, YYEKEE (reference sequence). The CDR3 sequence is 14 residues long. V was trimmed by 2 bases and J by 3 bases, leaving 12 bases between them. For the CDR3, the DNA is TGTGCCAGCAGCTTTTACTACGGAGACTACGAGCAGTACTTC. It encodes CASSFYYGDYEQYF.

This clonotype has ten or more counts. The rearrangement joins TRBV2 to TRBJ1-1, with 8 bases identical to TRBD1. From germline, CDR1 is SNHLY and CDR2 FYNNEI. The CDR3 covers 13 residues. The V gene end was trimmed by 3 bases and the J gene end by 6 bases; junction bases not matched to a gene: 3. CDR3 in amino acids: CASSEAGGSEAFF. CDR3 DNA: TGTGCCAGCAGTGAGGCAGGGGGCTCTGAAGCTTTCTTT.

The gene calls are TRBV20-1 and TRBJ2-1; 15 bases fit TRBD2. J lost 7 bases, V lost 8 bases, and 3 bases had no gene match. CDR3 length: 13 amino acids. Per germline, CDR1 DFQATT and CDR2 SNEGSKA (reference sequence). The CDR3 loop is CSSGLAGGNEQFF. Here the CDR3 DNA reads TGCAGTTCCGGACTAGCGGGAGGGAATGAGCAGTTCTTC.

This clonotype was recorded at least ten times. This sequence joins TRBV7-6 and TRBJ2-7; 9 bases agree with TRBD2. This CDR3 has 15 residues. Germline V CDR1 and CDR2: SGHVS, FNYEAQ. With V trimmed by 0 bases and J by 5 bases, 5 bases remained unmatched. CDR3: CASSLARGGGNEQYF. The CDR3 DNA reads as TGTGCCAGCAGCTTAGCGCGGGGGGGAGGAAACGAGCAGTACTTC.

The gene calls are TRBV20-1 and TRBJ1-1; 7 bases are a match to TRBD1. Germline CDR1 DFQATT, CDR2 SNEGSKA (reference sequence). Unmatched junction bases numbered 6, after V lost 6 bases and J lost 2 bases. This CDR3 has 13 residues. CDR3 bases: TGCAGTGCCCCCCGGACAGGCAACACTGAAGCTTTCTTT. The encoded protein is CSAPRTGNTEAFF.

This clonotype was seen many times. This CDR3 is CASSLAGGPDSPLHF. The CDR3 nucleotides are TGTGCCAGCAGCTTGGCGGGGGGGCCCGATTCACCCCTCCACTTT. The rearrangement uses TRBV7-2 and TRBJ1-6, with D perhaps matching TRBD1 (6 bases). CDR1 is SGHTA and CDR2 is FQGNSA in the germline V gene. The CDR3 has 15 amino acids. The V end was cut by 3 bases, the J end by 8 bases, with 14 bases between. The full variable domain, rest sourced from reference TRBV7-2 and TRBJ1-6, is GAGVSQSPSNKVTEKGKDVELRCDPISGHTALYWYRQSLGQGLEFLIYFQGNSAPDKSGLPSDRFSAERTGGSVSTLTIQRTQQEDSAVYLCASSLAGGPDSPLHFGNGTRLTVT.

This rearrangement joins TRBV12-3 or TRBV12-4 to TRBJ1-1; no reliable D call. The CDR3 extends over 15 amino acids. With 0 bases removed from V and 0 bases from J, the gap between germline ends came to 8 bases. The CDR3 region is CASSLALAVNTEAFF. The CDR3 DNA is TGTGCCAGCAGTTTAGCGCTCGCGGTGAACACTGAAGCTTTCTTT.

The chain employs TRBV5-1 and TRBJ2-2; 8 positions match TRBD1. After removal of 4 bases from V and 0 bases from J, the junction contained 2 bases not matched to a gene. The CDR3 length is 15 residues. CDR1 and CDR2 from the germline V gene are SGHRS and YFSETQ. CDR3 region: CASSAGGSNTGELFF. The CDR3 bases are TGCGCCAGCAGCGCAGGGGGCTCGAACACCGGGGAGCTGTTTTTT.

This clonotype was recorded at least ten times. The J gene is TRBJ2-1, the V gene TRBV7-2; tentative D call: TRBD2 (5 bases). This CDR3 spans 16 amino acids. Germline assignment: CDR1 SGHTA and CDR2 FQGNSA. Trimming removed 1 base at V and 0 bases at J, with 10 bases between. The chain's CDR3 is CASSLVKRRSYNEQFF. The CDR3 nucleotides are TGTGCCAGCAGCTTAGTAAAGCGGCGCTCCTACAATGAGCAGTTCTTC. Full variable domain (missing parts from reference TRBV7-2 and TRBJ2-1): GAGVSQSPSNKVTEKGKDVELRCDPISGHTALYWYRQSLGQGLEFLIYFQGNSAPDKSGLPSDRFSAERTGGSVSTLTIQRTQQEDSAVYLCASSLVKRRSYNEQFFGPGTRLTVL.

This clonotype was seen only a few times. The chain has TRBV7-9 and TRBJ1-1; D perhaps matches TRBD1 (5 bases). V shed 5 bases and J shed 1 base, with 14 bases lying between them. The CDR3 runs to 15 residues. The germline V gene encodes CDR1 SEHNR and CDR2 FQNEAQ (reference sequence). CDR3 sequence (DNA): TGTGCCAGCAGCCAAGTCGGGACGGGGAACACTGAAGCTTTCTTT. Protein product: CASSQVGTGNTEAFF.

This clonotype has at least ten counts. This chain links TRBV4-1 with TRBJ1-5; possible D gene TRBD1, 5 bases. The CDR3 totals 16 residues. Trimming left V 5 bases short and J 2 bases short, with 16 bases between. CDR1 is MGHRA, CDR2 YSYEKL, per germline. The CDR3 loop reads CASSSAGGGGNQPQHF. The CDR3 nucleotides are TGCGCCAGCAGCTCCGCTGGCGGGGGAGGCAATCAGCCCCAGCATTTT.

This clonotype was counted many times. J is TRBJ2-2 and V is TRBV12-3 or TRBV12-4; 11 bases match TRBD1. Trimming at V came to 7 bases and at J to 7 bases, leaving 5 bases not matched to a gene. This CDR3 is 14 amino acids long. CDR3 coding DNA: TGTGCCAGCAAGGACAGGGGGCGTGACGGGGAGCTGTTTTTT. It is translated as CASKDRGRDGELFF.

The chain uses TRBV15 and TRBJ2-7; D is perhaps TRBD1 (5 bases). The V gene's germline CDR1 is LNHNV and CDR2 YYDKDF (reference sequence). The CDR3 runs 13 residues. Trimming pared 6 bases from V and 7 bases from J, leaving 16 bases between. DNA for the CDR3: TGTGCCACCAGGCTGGGGCCCGCGGAGGAGCAGTACTTC. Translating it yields CATRLGPAEEQYF.

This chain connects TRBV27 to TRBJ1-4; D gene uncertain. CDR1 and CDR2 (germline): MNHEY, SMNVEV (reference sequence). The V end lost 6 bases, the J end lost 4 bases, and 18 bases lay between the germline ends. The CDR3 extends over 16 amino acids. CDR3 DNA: TGTGCCAGCAGCGGAGGACCTACCGATTTTAATGAAAAACTGTTTTTT. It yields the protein CASSGGPTDFNEKLFF. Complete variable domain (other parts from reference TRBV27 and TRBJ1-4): EAQVTQNPRYLITVTGKKLTVTCSQNMNHEYMSWYRQDPGLGLRQIYYSMNVEVTDKGDVPEGYKVSRKEKRNFPLILESPSPNQTSLYFCASSGGPTDFNEKLFFGSGTQLSVL.

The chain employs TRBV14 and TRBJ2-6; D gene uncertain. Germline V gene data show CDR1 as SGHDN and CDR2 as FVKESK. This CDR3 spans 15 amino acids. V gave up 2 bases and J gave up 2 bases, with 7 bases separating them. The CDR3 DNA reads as TGTGCCAGCAGCCAATACCGACCTGGGGCCAACGTCCTGACTTTC. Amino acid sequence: CASSQYRPGANVLTF.